Here is one TCR beta chain with its context. The target antigen is unknown. With the 5' RACE reads reprocessed, TCRdb shows one record per CDR3 protein and no DNA. The specimen's table records nearly 450,000 distinct CDR3 sequences. This specimen belongs to a study of monozygotic twins with inflammatory bowel disease. General observations from the study: TCRbeta diversity (inverse Simpson) was lower in IBD patients than in healthy co-twins. Resolution of different T cell subtypes was not achieved.

The CDR3 is 13 residues long. Germline lookup yields CDR1 DFQATT and CDR2 SNEGSKA (reference sequence). The TCR sequence derives from a human donor with ulcerative colitis or Crohn's disease, or a healthy co-twin of an affected twin (not recorded which). The sequencing sample was made of blood. This chain joins TRBV20-1 and TRBJ2-6; TCRdb's assignment of TRBD2 cannot be checked, as there is no DNA. CDR3 sequence: CSGRESGANVLTF.